A single sample is the source of the 21 T cell receptor beta chains below, sequenced in a study of T cells in Graves' hyperthyroidism and ophthalmopathy. Researchers took RNA transcripts and amplified the TCR beta CDR3 regions from them. Initially, a first-round RT-PCR of the TCR CDR3 employed the HTBI primer set. TCRdb reanalysed the multiplex PCR reads using MiXCR and keeps one entry per CDR3 protein. The sample has hundreds of thousands of distinct CDR3 sequences, about a sixth seen once. Material for sequencing was blood. Every receptor here comes from a woman between 18 and 29 years old with Graves' ophthalmopathy.

This clonotype was observed a handful of times. The chain has TRBV4-1 and TRBJ1-5; D is possibly TRBD1 (5 bases). The CDR3 spans 17 residues. From germline, CDR1 is MGHRA and CDR2 YSYEKL. The V and J ends lost 0 bases and 4 bases respectively, with 16 bases between them. The CDR3: CASSQEWGARPNQPQHF. CDR3 nucleotide sequence: TGCGCCAGCAGCCAAGAATGGGGCGCGCGGCCGAATCAGCCCCAGCATTTT.

The chain employs TRBV6-5 and TRBJ2-2; D remains unclear. This CDR3 contains 11 residues. The V and J ends lost 4 bases and 9 bases respectively, with 6 bases between them. Looked up from germline, CDR1 is MNHEY and CDR2 is SVGAGI. The CDR3 sequence is CASSSGWELFF. The DNA of the CDR3 is TGTGCCAGCAGTTCCGGCTGGGAGCTGTTTTTT.

The sample holds many counts of this clonotype. V is TRBV13 and J is TRBJ2-3; no clear D gene. The CDR3 has 12 residues. CDR1 and CDR2 from the germline V gene are PRHDT and FYEKMQ (reference sequence). V was clipped by 6 bases and J by 6 bases, with 10 bases between them. CDR3 DNA: TGTGCCAGCAGTCTACACCGGGATACGCAGTATTTT. Protein: CASSLHRDTQYF. The complete variable domain, with remaining parts taken from reference TRBV13 and TRBJ2-3, reads AAGVIQSPRHLIKEKRETATLKCYPIPRHDTVYWYQQGPGQDPQFLISFYEKMQSDKGSIPDRFSAQQFSDYHSELNMSSLELGDSALYFCASSLHRDTQYFGPGTRLTVL.

Comments on this clonotype: A much more abundant neighbour one base away suggests this may be a read error. Lacking the conserved final phenylalanine or tryptophan, this CDR3 likely reflects a read error. The chain has TRBV18 and TRBJ1-4; no clear D. Germline V gene data show CDR1 as KGHSH and CDR2 as LQKENI. V was cut by 0 bases and J by 3 bases, with 11 bases left in between. CDR3 size: 16 residues. The CDR3 is CASSPPGIRPNEKLFL. The CDR3 nucleotides read TGTGCCAGCTCACCACCGGGGATCCGGCCTAATGAAAAACTGTTTCTT.

In its sample, this clonotype was seen a few times. The chain carries TRBV4-1 and TRBJ2-2, with 8 bases aligning to TRBD1. Germline V gene lookup returns CDR1 MGHRA and CDR2 YSYEKL. This CDR3 contains 16 residues. Trimming took 3 bases from V and 1 from J; bases not matched to a gene: 4. The CDR3 region has the DNA TGCGCCAGCAGCCATACAGGGGGAGGGAACACCGGGGAGCTGTTTTTT. Translation: CASSHTGGGNTGELFF.

This clonotype appeared many times. This chain links TRBV28 with TRBJ1-5, with no clear D. Trimming removed 1 base from V and 1 base from J, with 5 bases in between. The V gene's germline CDR1 is MDHEN and CDR2 SYDVKM. The CDR3 is 14 residues long. This chain's CDR3 is CASSLYQSNQPQHF. The CDR3 coding sequence is TGTGCCAGCAGTTTATACCAGAGCAATCAGCCCCAGCATTTT.

In this sample, this clonotype turned up many times. The J gene is TRBJ1-5, the V gene TRBV4-1; 8 nucleotides match TRBD1. CDR3 length: 16 residues. CDR1 is MGHRA, CDR2 YSYEKL, per germline. J lost 4 bases, V lost 1 base, and 6 bases had no gene match. CDR3 coding DNA: TGCGCCAGCAGCCAAGGCCGGGACAGGTATAATCAGCCCCAGCATTTT. Residues: CASSQGRDRYNQPQHF.

This clonotype was seen repeatedly, ten times or more. The rearrangement links TRBV2 to TRBJ1-1; D is unresolved. V lost 3 bases to trimming and J lost 2 bases, with 10 bases between them. CDR1 and CDR2 from the germline V gene are SNHLY and FYNNEI. CDR3 length: 14 amino acids. The CDR3 sequence is CASSDKAGNTEAFF. The DNA for the CDR3 is TGTGCCAGCAGTGACAAGGCCGGAAACACTGAAGCTTTCTTT. Full variable domain (rest looked up from reference TRBV2 and TRBJ1-1): EPEVTQTPSHQVTQMGQEVILRCVPISNHLYFYWYRQILGQKVEFLVSFYNNEISEKSEIFDDQFSVERPDGSNFTLKIRSTKLEDSAMYFCASSDKAGNTEAFFGQGTRLTVV.

A few counts support this clonotype. The CDR3 reads CASSHRWEQYF. The CDR3 DNA is TGTGCCAGCAGCCACCGTTGGGAGCAGTACTTC. The J gene is TRBJ2-7, the V gene TRBV14, with no clear D. Germline V lookup: CDR1 SGHDN, CDR2 FVKESK. CDR3 length equals 11 residues. Between the trimmed V and J ends, which lost 3 bases and 7 bases, there was a span of 7 bases. The full variable domain, its missing parts supplied by reference TRBV14 and TRBJ2-7, is EAGVTQFPSHSVIEKGQTVTLRCDPISGHDNLYWYRRVMGKEIKFLLHFVKESKQDESGMPNNRFLAERTGGTYSTLKVQPAELEDSGVYFCASSHRWEQYFGPGTRLTVT.

This clonotype was detected once. The V call is TRBV29-1, the J call TRBJ2-3; 8 bases align to TRBD2. Trimming at V came to 3 bases and at J to 2 bases, leaving 7 bases not matched to a gene. The CDR3 spans 15 residues. Germline loops: CDR1 SQVTM, CDR2 ANQGSEA. The CDR3 reads CSVERAGALTDTQYF. The CDR3 nucleotides are TGCAGCGTTGAGAGAGCGGGGGCTCTCACAGATACGCAGTATTTT.

The V and J genes are TRBV11-2 and TRBJ2-2; 10 bases align to TRBD2. Germline CDR1 and CDR2: SGHAT and FQNNGV. V shed 1 base, J shed 5 bases, and the junction held 7 bases outside the gene matches. This CDR3 comprises 17 residues. CDR3 nucleotide sequence: TGTGCCAGCAGCTTAGCCATAGCGGGGGGTGGTACCGGGGAGCTGTTTTTT. It is translated as CASSLAIAGGGTGELFF.

Details on this clonotype: A read error may produce the germline difference seen at one junction end. The chain couples TRBV6-2 or TRBV6-3 to TRBJ2-1; 9 nucleotides line up with TRBD2. The CDR3 is 19 residues long. Germline CDR1 and CDR2: MNHEY and SVGEGT. In nucleotides, the CDR3 is TGTGCCAGCAGTCCCCGGGGGGCGGGAGGGTCCAGCTCCTACAATGAGCAGCTCTTC. This translates into CASSPRGAGGSSSYNEQLF.

This clonotype was detected a few times. The chain couples TRBV29-1 to TRBJ2-5; possible D gene TRBD1, 5 bases. There are 12 residues in the CDR3. Germline loops: CDR1 SQVTM, CDR2 ANQGSEA. Trimming took 8 bases from V and 2 from J, leaving 12 bases between them. Here the CDR3 DNA reads TGCAGCACCGAAGGGGCTCAAGAGACCCAGTACTTC. This translates into CSTEGAQETQYF.

This clonotype was recorded a few times. The V and J genes are TRBV7-6 and TRBJ1-4, with TRBD1 matching 9 bases. After removal of 6 bases from V and 5 bases from J, the junction contained 13 bases not matched to a gene. From germline, CDR1 is SGHVS and CDR2 FNYEAQ. The CDR3 is 17 residues long. The CDR3: CASSDTNDRGANEKLFF. CDR3 bases: TGTGCCAGCAGTGACACAAACGACAGGGGGGCAAATGAAAAACTGTTTTTT.

This clonotype was seen ten or more times. The rearrangement joins TRBV28 to TRBJ1-2; 7 bases agree with TRBD1. This CDR3 spans 13 amino acids. Unmatched junction bases numbered 5, after V lost 5 bases and J lost 5 bases. Germline V CDR1 and CDR2: MDHEN, SYDVKM. Written as DNA, the CDR3 is TGTGCCAGCAGTAGGACAGGTCCTTATGGCTACACCTTC. It encodes CASSRTGPYGYTF.

The chain carries TRBV20-1 and TRBJ2-7; 9 nucleotides agree with TRBD1. V trimming: 4 bases; J trimming: 3 bases; junction bases outside the gene matches: 10. This CDR3 has 15 residues. Germline V gives CDR1 DFQATT, CDR2 SNEGSKA (reference sequence). CDR3 region: CSAISPGQGNYEQYF. DNA for the CDR3: TGCAGTGCTATTTCCCCGGGACAGGGCAACTACGAGCAGTACTTC.

This clonotype was seen ten or more times. The chain recombines TRBV30 with TRBJ1-1; no clear D. This CDR3 has 13 residues. The ends were cut back, 0 bases at V and 1 base at J, with 6 bases in the middle. Looked up from germline, CDR1 is GTSNPN and CDR2 is SVGIG (reference sequence). CDR3 amino acids: CAWSVGSNTEAFF. The CDR3 nucleotides read TGTGCCTGGAGTGTAGGGTCGAACACTGAAGCTTTCTTT.

Many counts were recorded for this clonotype. V is TRBV2 and J is TRBJ2-5; 14 nucleotides line up with TRBD2. V dropped 5 bases and J dropped 5; count of bases not matched to a gene: 7. The CDR3 spans 16 residues. Germline-derived CDR1 and CDR2 are SNHLY and FYNNEI. The CDR3 loop is CASSRLAGGLLETQYF. The CDR3 DNA sequence: TGTGCCAGCAGTAGACTAGCGGGGGGGCTCTTGGAGACCCAGTACTTC.

The chain links TRBV2 to TRBJ1-1, with 9 bases identical to TRBD1. The J segment lost 6 bases and the V segment lost 4 bases, leaving 6 bases of the junction unmatched. The CDR3 runs to 14 residues. CDR1 and CDR2 from the germline V gene are SNHLY and FYNNEI. CDR3 sequence reads: CASSVGTGRSEAFF. Written as DNA, the CDR3 is TGTGCCAGCAGTGTCGGGACAGGGAGGTCTGAAGCTTTCTTT.

The CDR3 nucleotides read TGTGCCAGCAGCCCTATAGCGGGTGAGCAGTTCTTC. Its translation is CASSPIAGEQFF. This chain links TRBV7-3 with TRBJ2-1; 7 bases match TRBD2. Losses at the gene ends were 5 bases for V and 9 bases for J; bases not matched to a gene: 4. In germline, CDR1 is SGHTA, CDR2 FQGTGA. The CDR3 extends over 12 amino acids. The whole variable domain, filled in from reference TRBV7-3 and TRBJ2-1, reads GAGVSQTPSNKVTEKGKYVELRCDPISGHTALYWYRQSLGQGPEFLIYFQGTGAADDSGLPNDRFFAVRPEGSVSTLKIQRTERGDSAVYLCASSPIAGEQFFGPGTRLTVL.

In its sample, this clonotype was seen a few times. This sequence joins TRBV6-6 and TRBJ2-6; D possibly matches TRBD1 or TRBD2 (5 bases each). This CDR3 is built from 18 residues. The V end was cut by 2 bases, the J end by 0 bases, with 14 bases between. From germline, CDR1 is MNHNY and CDR2 SVGAGI (reference sequence). In nucleotides, the CDR3 is TGTGCCAGCAGTTACAGTGGGGGACGGCCCTCTGGGGCCAACGTCCTGACTTTC. This gives the protein CASSYSGGRPSGANVLTF.